This TCR beta chain was profiled in a study of blood T cells in healthy people across ages. Germline CDR1 is KGHSH and CDR2 is LQKENI. The CDR3 extends over 15 amino acids. V lost 6 bases to trimming and J lost 0 bases; unmatched junction nucleotides: 5. It was with a sample-barcoded 5' primer and a J-beta primer mix that a second PCR of about 6 to 12 cycles was run. TCRdb reprocessed the 5' RACE reads with MiXCR, giving one entry per CDR3 protein. The profile covers 1.4 million to 1.5 million distinct CDR3 sequences, with 42% appearing a single time and 7% to 9.5% taken by the ten largest. The chain joins TRBV18 to TRBJ2-3; 8 nucleotides align to TRBD1. Sequenced sample: blood. This sequence originates from a woman under 30 in good health. The CDR3 nucleotides are TGTGCCAGCTCCAGACAGGGGTCCAGCACAGATACGCAGTATTTT. It translates to CASSRQGSSTDTQYF.